The rows below give T cell receptor beta chains drawn from one sample of a study of spatial heterogeneity in lung cancer. One entry per CDR3 protein, called by TCRdb with MiXCR from the 5' RACE reads. The table has under 50,000 distinct CDR3 sequences, less than 5.5% seen once. The sequences come from PBMCs, collected at surgery. The receptors originated from a female donor with early-stage non-small cell lung cancer. The CDR3 runs from the conserved cysteine through the conserved F or W. The D gene is left open where the match is weak. A clone size is listed for some rows: how often the clone was seen (once, few, many), or a class if it is expanded.

d_call	j_call	clone_size	v_call	cdr3_nt	cdr3_aa
TRBD1	TRBJ2-2	many	TRBV7-8	TGTGCCGGATTAACGCCAGGGGGCCGGGACACCGGGGAGCTGTTTTTT	CAGLTPGGRDTGELFF
TRBD2	TRBJ2-3	few	TRBV12-3/TRBV12-4	TGTGCCAGCAGACCCGGGACTAGCCGGGCAGATACGCAGTATTTT	CASRPGTSRADTQYF
TRBD2	TRBJ2-7	many	TRBV4-1	TGCGCCAGCAGCCAAAGGTTTAATAGCGGGCCCTACGAGCAGTACTTC	CASSQRFNSGPYEQYF
TRBD1	TRBJ1-2	few	TRBV7-6	TGTGCCAGCAGCTTAGCCGAGGAAGACAGGGTCGGATATGGCTACACCTTC	CASSLAEEDRVGYGYTF
.	TRBJ1-2	many	TRBV4-2	TGTGCCAGCAGCCAAGAGAAAGGCCAAAACTATGGCTACACCTTC	CASSQEKGQNYGYTF
TRBD1	TRBJ2-5	few	TRBV5-1	TGCGCCAGCAGCTTGGGGACAGGGAGTGAGACCCAGTACTTC	CASSLGTGSETQYF
TRBD2	TRBJ2-1	many	TRBV2	TGTGCCAGCAGTGAACAAGCGGGGGTTCCCGGTGAGCAGTTCTTC	CASSEQAGVPGEQFF
.	TRBJ2-5	many	TRBV12-3/TRBV12-4	TGTGCCTGCAGGAGGTGGGAGGCTGAGACCCAGTACTTC	CACRRWEAETQYF
TRBD1	TRBJ1-1	many	TRBV6-5	TGTGCCAGCAGGGGACAGGGGAAAAACACTGAAGCTTTCTTT	CASRGQGKNTEAFF
TRBD2	TRBJ2-3	.	TRBV5-4	TGTGCCAGCAGCCGGACTAGCGGAGTGGGAGATACGCAGTATTTT	CASSRTSGVGDTQYF
TRBD1	TRBJ2-7	.	TRBV20-1	TGCAGTGCGAGTGGAGGTGACAGGGGCTTCTCCTACGAGCAGTACTTC	CSASGGDRGFSYEQYF
TRBD1	TRBJ1-5	.	TRBV5-1	TGCGCCAGCAGCTTGGAGGGACAGGATCATCAGCCCCAGCATTTT	CASSLEGQDHQPQHF
TRBD1	TRBJ2-1	many	TRBV6-2/TRBV6-3	TGTGCCAGCAGTCACCGGGACAGGGGGTACAATGAGCAGTTCTTC	CASSHRDRGYNEQFF
.	TRBJ2-2	.	TRBV7-2	TGTGCCAGCAGCTTAGTATCGTCCGCCGGGGAGCTGTTTTTT	CASSLVSSAGELFF
.	TRBJ1-4	many	TRBV25-1	TGTGCCAGCAGTGCAGGAAAACTGTTTTTT	CASSAGKLFF
TRBD2	TRBJ2-5	.	TRBV11-2	TGTGCCAGCAGCCTCCTAGCGGGCTTCCAAGAGACCCAGTACTTC	CASSLLAGFQETQYF
.	TRBJ2-1	few	TRBV7-2	TGTGCCAGCAGCTTCCGGACGGGACTCCGCCCTGCAGGATCCTACAATGAGCAGTTCTTC	CASSFRTGLRPAGSYNEQFF
.	TRBJ2-7	many	TRBV11-2	TGTGCCAGCAGCCCTCTTGGAGGGGCCTACGAGCAGTACTTC	CASSPLGGAYEQYF
TRBD2	TRBJ2-1	.	TRBV20-1	TGCAGTGCTCGGACTAGCGAGAACAATGAGCAGTTCTTC	CSARTSENNEQFF
.	TRBJ2-5	many	TRBV5-1	TGCGCCAGCAGCTTCGGTACAGGAGAGACCCAGTACTTC	CASSFGTGETQYF
TRBD2	TRBJ2-3	.	TRBV7-2	TGTGCCAGCAGCTTAGTAAGCGGGGGACGATCAGATACGCAGTATTTT	CASSLVSGGRSDTQYF
.	TRBJ2-5	many	TRBV7-9	TGTGCCAGCAGCTTCGGGGCAGGGGTAGAAGAGACCCAGTACTTC	CASSFGAGVEETQYF
TRBD2	TRBJ2-3	many	TRBV29-1	TGCAGCGTCCCCAGGGAGGGGAGGACAGATACGCAGTATTTT	CSVPREGRTDTQYF
.	TRBJ2-2	many	TRBV28	TGTGCCAGCAGTTTACCCCCCGTTTATAATCGGGACAAGTCGAACACCGGGGAGCTGTTTTTT	CASSLPPVYNRDKSNTGELFF
TRBD2	TRBJ2-1	many	TRBV20-1	TGCAGTGCTAGAACGCTAGCGGGCTCCTACAATGAGCAGTTCTTC	CSARTLAGSYNEQFF
.	TRBJ2-7	many	TRBV11-2	TGTGCCAGCAGCGCGCGCTACGAGCAGTACTTC	CASSARYEQYF
.	TRBJ1-3	many	TRBV6-2/TRBV6-3	TGTGCCAGCAGGACAGGCGGCCGAGGAAACACCATATATTTT	CASRTGGRGNTIYF
.	TRBJ1-1	many	TRBV2	TGTGCCAGCAGCGGCGGGATTGAAGCTTTCTTT	CASSGGIEAFF
.	TRBJ2-4	many	TRBV5-6	TGTGCCAGCAGCTTGTGGAGTATCCAAAACATTCAGTACTTC	CASSLWSIQNIQYF
TRBD1	TRBJ1-5	many	TRBV4-2	TGTGCCAGCAGCCAAGGACAGGGGACGGGAGGAGGGAAGCCCCAGCATTTT	CASSQGQGTGGGKPQHF
TRBD2	TRBJ2-3	many	TRBV29-1	TGCAGCGTTGAAGGCACTAGCGGGGGAACAGATACGCAGTATTTT	CSVEGTSGGTDTQYF
.	TRBJ2-7	many	TRBV20-1	TGCAGTGCTAGAGGCCTGCTAGTCGCCTACGAGCAGTACTTC	CSARGLLVAYEQYF
TRBD1	TRBJ1-6	few	TRBV12-3/TRBV12-4	TGTGCCAGCAGTCCGCGGACAGGGAGAAGCTCCTATAATTCACCCCTCCACTTT	CASSPRTGRSSYNSPLHF
TRBD2	TRBJ2-7	many	TRBV5-6	TGTGCCAGTTCTCCGGGACTAGTCGTCTACGAGCAGTACTTC	CASSPGLVVYEQYF
TRBD2	TRBJ2-1	many	TRBV5-1	TGCGCCAGCAGCTTAGCGGGGGTATCCTACAATGAGCAGTTCTTC	CASSLAGVSYNEQFF
TRBD1	TRBJ1-2	many	TRBV7-2	TGTGCCAGCAGCCCCGGAGGGGGCAAGTATGGCTACACCTTC	CASSPGGGKYGYTF
TRBD2	TRBJ2-2	few	TRBV15	TGTGCCACCAGAAGGGAACGGAGCGGGGAGAACACCGGGGAGCTGTTTTTT	CATRRERSGENTGELFF
.	TRBJ2-3	.	TRBV28	TGTGCCAGCATCCCTGGGGGTCCGGGGAGCACAGATACGCAGTATTTT	CASIPGGPGSTDTQYF
.	TRBJ1-4	few	TRBV20-1	TGCAGTGCTAGAGAGGTCCCAACTAATGAAAAACTGTTTTTT	CSAREVPTNEKLFF
.	TRBJ2-1	.	TRBV3-1	TGTGCCAGCAGCCAGTGGAGGACCTCTGGGAATGAGCGGTTCTTC	CASSQWRTSGNERFF
.	TRBJ2-7	.	TRBV6-2/TRBV6-3	TGTGCCAGCAGCGACCGGCCCTACGAGCAGTACTTC	CASSDRPYEQYF
.	TRBJ1-1	.	TRBV6-5	TGTGCCAGCAGTTATTCATGGCAGCCGAACACTGAAGCTTTCTTT	CASSYSWQPNTEAFF
.	TRBJ1-2	.	TRBV30	TGTGCCTGGAGTGTACCCGCCTCGAGGGGCTACACCTTC	CAWSVPASRGYTF
.	TRBJ2-7	many	TRBV28	TGTGCCAGCAGCTCGCCCAAACGAGGCTCCTACGAGCAGTACTTC	CASSSPKRGSYEQYF
.	TRBJ1-1	medium-sized	TRBV9	TGTGCCAGCAGCGTAGCTAGCGGGGGAACTGAAGCTTTCTTT	CASSVASGGTEAFF
TRBD1	TRBJ1-2	few	TRBV4-2	TGTGCCAGCAGCCATACAGACAGGGGTTTACGTGGCTACACCTTC	CASSHTDRGLRGYTF
.	TRBJ1-5	.	TRBV12-3/TRBV12-4	TGTGCCAGCAGTTTAGCGCGGTACCAGCCCCAGCATTTT	CASSLARYQPQHF
.	TRBJ2-2	many	TRBV30	TGTGCCTTTACACAGGGAAGGGTGAGGACCGGGGAGCTGTTTTTT	CAFTQGRVRTGELFF
TRBD2	TRBJ2-5	few	TRBV30	TGTGCCTGCGGGACTAGCGGGGACCAAATGACCCAGTACTTC	CACGTSGDQMTQYF
TRBD2	TRBJ2-5	many	TRBV10-3	TGTGCCATAAACAAGGGTAGCGGGGGTCAAGAGACCCAGTACTTC	CAINKGSGGQETQYF
.	TRBJ1-5	many	TRBV10-2	TGCGCCAGCACTCAAGGTAATCAGCCCCAGCATTTT	CASTQGNQPQHF
.	TRBJ2-1	few	TRBV9	TGTGCCAGCAGCGTTGGGGTCTACAATGAGCAGTTCTTC	CASSVGVYNEQFF
TRBD1	TRBJ2-7	many	TRBV7-8	TGTGCCAGCACCAGAGACAGGGGATACGAGCAGTACTTC	CASTRDRGYEQYF
.	TRBJ1-1	.	TRBV6-1	TGTGCCAGCAGTGAGTCTTCCGGCAGCAGAGCTTTCTTT	CASSESSGSRAFF